Each of the 25 T cell receptor beta chains below was sequenced from the same sample in a study of blood T cell repertoires in COVID-19. Method: immunoSEQ multiplex PCR; TCRdb's copy keeps in-frame clones and lacks some. The sample records 190,000 or so clones, more than 80% being singletons. Sequenced material: PBMCs or T cells enriched from blood (not recorded which). Receptor source: a young woman who had recovered from COVID-19.

The chain employs TRBV5-4 and TRBJ1-1, with D tentatively TRBD1 (5 bases). Germline V gene sequence: CDR1 SGHNT, CDR2 YYREEE (reference sequence). This CDR3 spans 15 amino acids. V was pared by 0 bases and J by 1 base, with 10 bases between. As DNA, the CDR3 is TGTGCCAGCAGCTTGGTGTCGGGGGGGAACACTGAAGCTTTCTTT. Amino acids: CASSLVSGGNTEAFF. The variable domain in full, completed from reference TRBV5-4 and TRBJ1-1, reads ETGVTQSPTHLIKTRGQQVTLRCSSQSGHNTVSWYQQALGQGPQFIFQYYREEENGRGNFPPRFSGLQFPNYSSELNVNALELDDSALYLCASSLVSGGNTEAFFGQGTRLTVV.

This clone was recorded once. The rearrangement uses TRBV9 and TRBJ2-1; 9 positions agree with TRBD2. The CDR3 is 14 amino acids. Germline CDR1 SGDLS, CDR2 YYNGEE. Losses at the gene ends were 2 bases for V and 5 bases for J; bases not matched to a gene: 2. The CDR3 sequence is CASSVASGDNEQFF. In DNA form, the CDR3 reads TGTGCCAGCAGCGTCGCTAGCGGGGACAATGAGCAGTTCTTC.

This chain joins TRBV11-2 and TRBJ2-5, with D tentatively TRBD2 (5 bases). Trimming left V 5 bases short and J 3 bases short, with 16 bases between. The CDR3 length is 15 residues. Per germline, CDR1 SGHAT and CDR2 FQNNGV. The CDR3 region is CASSLERAREETQYF. As DNA, the CDR3 is TGTGCCAGCAGCCTTGAGAGGGCTAGGGAAGAGACCCAGTACTTC.

The rearrangement uses TRBV24-1 and TRBJ1-2, with TRBD1 identical over 8 bases. V shed 4 bases, J shed 6 bases, and the junction held 9 bases outside the gene matches. The CDR3 loop spans 15 amino acids. CDR1 and CDR2 (germline): KGHDR, SFDVKD. CDR3 amino acids: CATSDPKTGADGYTF. The DNA for the CDR3 is TGTGCCACCAGTGACCCTAAGACAGGGGCGGATGGCTACACCTTC.

This clone was observed once. The genes are TRBV5-1 and TRBJ2-3; maybe TRBD1 (6 bases). This CDR3 is 14 amino acids long. Per germline, CDR1 SGHRS and CDR2 YFSETQ. The V end lost 0 bases, the J end lost 3 bases, and 8 bases lay between the germline ends. The CDR3 bases are TGCGCCAGCAGCTTGGGAACAGGGACAGATACGCAGTATTTT. Translation gives CASSLGTGTDTQYF.

The chain employs TRBV11-2 and TRBJ2-1; tentatively, D is TRBD2 (6 bases). CDR3 length: 13 amino acids. Germline V gives CDR1 SGHAT, CDR2 FQNNGV. V dropped 4 bases and J dropped 6 bases, with 10 bases sitting between them. CDR3 in amino acids: CASSSLSGNEQFF. CDR3 nucleotide sequence: TGTGCCAGCAGCTCCCTTAGCGGCAATGAGCAGTTCTTC.

V gene TRBV10-3 combines with J gene TRBJ1-1; 12 positions match TRBD1. The CDR3 runs 15 residues. The trim removed 2 bases at V and 4 bases at J, leaving 2 bases unmatched. CDR1 and CDR2 (germline): ENHRY, SYGVKD. The CDR3 here is CAISEGTGGGTEAFF. The CDR3 nucleotides read TGTGCCATCAGTGAGGGGACAGGGGGCGGCACTGAAGCTTTCTTT.

This chain links TRBV24-1 with TRBJ1-2; D not certain. Trimming removed 1 base from V and 6 bases from J, with 8 bases in between. The CDR3 is 13 residues long. Germline V gives CDR1 KGHDR, CDR2 SFDVKD. CDR3 residues: CATSDFDGDGYTF. CDR3 nucleotides: TGTGCCACCAGTGATTTCGATGGAGATGGCTACACCTTC.

The J gene is TRBJ2-7, the V gene TRBV5-4; maybe TRBD1 (5 bases). The CDR3 sequence is 14 residues long. CDR1 and CDR2 from the germline V gene are SGHNT and YYREEE (reference sequence). Trimming left V 4 bases short and J 1 base short, with 12 bases between. CDR3 residues: CASSRWGLSYEQYF. CDR3 bases: TGTGCCAGCAGCCGATGGGGCCTATCCTACGAGCAGTACTTC.

The rearrangement joins TRBV4-1 to TRBJ1-4; D uncertain. The CDR3 runs 18 residues. V shed 4 bases and J shed 0 bases, with 18 bases lying between them. Germline V CDR1 and CDR2: MGHRA, YSYEKL. This CDR3 is CASSRPPGRYATNEKLFF. The DNA for the CDR3 is TGCGCCAGCAGCCGTCCCCCGGGGAGGTATGCAACTAATGAAAAACTGTTTTTT.

The chain links TRBV4-1 to TRBJ2-1; 9 nucleotides agree with TRBD2. Trimming at V came to 0 bases and at J to 4 bases, leaving 4 bases not matched to a gene. Germline V lookup: CDR1 MGHRA, CDR2 YSYEKL. CDR3 length: 16 amino acids. The CDR3 sequence is CASSQESSGTYNEQFF. The CDR3, as DNA: TGCGCCAGCAGCCAAGAGTCTAGCGGGACTTACAATGAGCAGTTCTTC.

The V call is TRBV5-1, the J call TRBJ1-3; 7 bases are shared with TRBD1. V shed 7 bases, J shed 0 bases, and the junction held 7 bases outside the gene matches. Looked up from germline, CDR1 is SGHRS and CDR2 is YFSETQ. The CDR3 has 15 amino acids. CDR3 in amino acids: CASRRGTDSGNTIYF. CDR3 sequence (DNA): TGCGCCAGCCGGAGAGGGACAGACTCTGGAAACACCATATATTTT.

The rearrangement links TRBV5-1 to TRBJ1-5, with D perhaps matching TRBD1 (6 bases). Between the trimmed V and J ends, which lost 5 bases and 5 bases, there was a span of 17 bases. Germline-derived CDR1 and CDR2 are SGHRS and YFSETQ. This CDR3 spans 15 amino acids. CDR3 protein: CASRAGVEAYQPQHF. The CDR3 region has the DNA TGCGCCAGCAGAGCAGGGGTCGAAGCTTATCAGCCCCAGCATTTT.

CDR3 loop: CASIPGGSNYGYTF. The CDR3 nucleotides are TGTGCCAGCATTCCGGGTGGGTCTAACTATGGCTACACCTTC. V gene TRBV2 combines with J gene TRBJ1-2; D unresolved. Looked up from germline, CDR1 is SNHLY and CDR2 is FYNNEI. This CDR3 has 14 residues. V lost 7 bases to trimming and J lost 0 bases, with 12 bases between them.

This clone came up once. The CDR3 loop is CASSLDRIHEQYF. In DNA, the CDR3 is TGTGCCAGCAGTTTAGACAGGATCCACGAGCAGTACTTC. The chain recombines TRBV12-3 or TRBV12-4 with TRBJ2-7; D perhaps matches TRBD1 (5 bases). Trimming left V 1 base short and J 5 bases short, with 9 bases between. The CDR3 is made up of 13 amino acids.

The chain is built from TRBV13 and TRBJ1-1, with D unclear. V shed 2 bases and J shed 3 bases, with 4 bases lying between them. Germline V lookup: CDR1 PRHDT, CDR2 FYEKMQ (reference sequence). There are 12 residues in the CDR3. CDR3 region: CASSLIDTEAFF. CDR3 nucleotides: TGTGCCAGCAGCTTAATCGACACTGAAGCTTTCTTT. Using reference TRBV13 and TRBJ1-1 for the parts outside the CDR3, the full variable domain is AAGVIQSPRHLIKEKRETATLKCYPIPRHDTVYWYQQGPGQDPQFLISFYEKMQSDKGSIPDRFSAQQFSDYHSELNMSSLELGDSALYFCASSLIDTEAFFGQGTRLTVV.

The rearrangement links TRBV15 to TRBJ2-2; no definite D call. Trimming took 1 base from V and 6 from J, leaving 12 bases between them. This CDR3 contains 15 residues. Germline CDR1 LNHNV, CDR2 YYDKDF (reference sequence). As DNA, the CDR3 is TGTGCCACCAGCAGAGTACCGGGTTGGGCCGGGGAGCTGTTTTTT. Its protein product is CATSRVPGWAGELFF.

The rearrangement joins TRBV5-1 to TRBJ2-7; 7 bases map to TRBD1. CDR1 is SGHRS and CDR2 is YFSETQ in the germline V gene. The CDR3 is made up of 13 amino acids. The ends lost 4 bases at V and 3 bases at J; junction bases unmatched: 4. As DNA, the CDR3 is TGCGCCAGCAGCCCTGACAGGGTCTACGAGCAGTACTTC. Encoded protein: CASSPDRVYEQYF.

The chain has TRBV14 and TRBJ1-6; TRBD1 matches at 8 bases. V lost 6 bases, J lost 4 bases, and 8 bases stayed unmatched. CDR1 is SGHDN and CDR2 is FVKESK in the germline V gene. This CDR3 is built from 16 residues. The DNA of the CDR3 is TGTGCCAGCAGGAGGACAGGGAACCCTTATAATTCACCCCTCCACTTT. Amino acids: CASRRTGNPYNSPLHF.

The chain carries TRBV18 and TRBJ1-1; the D is unclear. V shed 0 bases and J shed 4 bases, with 9 bases lying between them. Germline-derived CDR1 and CDR2 are KGHSH and LQKENI. CDR3 length: 14 residues. CDR3: CASSPPGESTEAFF. The CDR3 DNA reads as TGTGCCAGCTCACCACCAGGAGAAAGCACTGAAGCTTTCTTT.

J is TRBJ2-7 and V is TRBV9; 8 positions agree with TRBD1. The ends lost 5 bases at V and 6 bases at J; junction bases unmatched: 7. The CDR3 runs 13 residues. Germline loops: CDR1 SGDLS, CDR2 YYNGEE. The CDR3 spells CASSPGTGLEQYF. In DNA, the CDR3 is TGTGCCAGCAGTCCCGGGACAGGTCTCGAGCAGTACTTC.

As DNA, the CDR3 is TGTGCCAGCAGCTCTCGACTAGCGGGGCATCAAGAGACCCAGTACTTC. Its translation: CASSSRLAGHQETQYF. This chain uses TRBV7-9 with TRBJ2-5; 11 positions match TRBD2. This CDR3 region has 16 residues. Trimming removed 4 bases from V and 2 bases from J; junction bases left unmatched: 6. CDR1 is SEHNR, CDR2 FQNEAQ, per germline (reference sequence). Full variable domain (rest looked up from reference TRBV7-9 and TRBJ2-5): DTGVSQNPRHKITKRGQNVTFRCDPISEHNRLYWYRQTLGQGPEFLTYFQNEAQLEKSRLLSDRFSAERPKGSFSTLEIQRTEQGDSAMYLCASSSRLAGHQETQYFGPGTRLLVL.

The V gene is TRBV12-3 or TRBV12-4, the J gene TRBJ2-5; D may be TRBD2 (5 bases). This CDR3 contains 13 residues. V was shortened by 2 bases and J by 10 bases, with 14 bases between the two germline ends. Written as DNA, the CDR3 is TGTGCCAGCAGTTTATTCGCACCCGGGGACCAGTACTTC. Translating gives CASSLFAPGDQYF.

The chain carries TRBV5-1 and TRBJ2-7; 8 bases line up with TRBD1. Trimming removed 1 base from V and 2 bases from J; junction bases left unmatched: 8. Germline CDR1 reads SGHRS; CDR2 reads YFSETQ. The CDR3 contains 16 residues. This CDR3 reads CASSLYGAGGTYEQYF. The CDR3 nucleotides read TGCGCCAGCAGCTTGTACGGCGCAGGGGGCACCTACGAGCAGTACTTC.

J is TRBJ2-1 and V is TRBV6-6; maybe TRBD2 (7 bases). The CDR3 contains 15 residues. CDR1 is MNHNY, CDR2 SVGAGI, per germline (reference sequence). Trimming left V 4 bases short and J 1 base short, with 11 bases between. CDR3 coding DNA: TGTGCCAGCAGTTCCGGGGGGCAGTCCTACAATGAGCAGTTCTTC. This translates into CASSSGGQSYNEQFF.